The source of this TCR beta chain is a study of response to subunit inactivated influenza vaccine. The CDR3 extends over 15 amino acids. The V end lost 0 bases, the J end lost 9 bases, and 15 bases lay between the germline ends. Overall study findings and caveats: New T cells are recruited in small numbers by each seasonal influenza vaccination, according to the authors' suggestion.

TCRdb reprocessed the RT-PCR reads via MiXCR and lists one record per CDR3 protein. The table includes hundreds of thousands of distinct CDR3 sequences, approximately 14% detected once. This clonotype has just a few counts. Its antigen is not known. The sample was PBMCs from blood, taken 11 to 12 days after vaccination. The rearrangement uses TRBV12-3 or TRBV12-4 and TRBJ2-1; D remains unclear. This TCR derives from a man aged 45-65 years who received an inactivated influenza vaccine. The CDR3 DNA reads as TGTGCCAGCAGTTTAGCGTATATTAGTATTGGTGAGCAGTTCTTC. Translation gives CASSLAYISIGEQFF.